These 11 T cell receptor beta chains were all obtained from the same sample, sequenced in a study of blood T cell repertoires in COVID-19. Some clones are missing from TCRdb's copy, which holds only in-frame ones; the method was immunoSEQ multiplex PCR. The sample lists roughly 32,000 clones; 80% to 90% were seen once. Sequencing was performed on peripheral blood. The source of these receptors is a human donor in a cohort sampled during active COVID-19.

The chain recombines TRBV19 with TRBJ2-1, with 8 bases fitting TRBD2. The CDR3 spans 19 residues. Germline CDR1 is LNHDA and CDR2 is SQIVND (reference sequence). V was clipped by 7 bases and J by 4 bases; unmatched bases: 21. CDR3 bases: TGTGCCAGTACCACTGGCCCCATCGGGGGGGCGACTCGGTACAATGAGCAGTTCTTC. Encoded protein: CASTTGPIGGATRYNEQFF.

The sample holds a few counts of this clone. The gene calls are TRBV30 and TRBJ2-6; no clear D gene. With 6 bases removed from V and 2 bases from J, the gap between germline ends came to 11 bases. Germline-derived CDR1 and CDR2 are GTSNPN and SVGIG (reference sequence). This CDR3 has 14 residues. This CDR3 reads CACTAITGANVLTF. In nucleotides, the CDR3 is TGTGCCTGTACTGCTATCACTGGGGCCAACGTCCTGACTTTC.

The rearrangement uses TRBV5-1 and TRBJ2-7; 10 bases line up with TRBD1. V lost 4 bases to trimming and J lost 5 bases; unmatched junction nucleotides: 6. CDR3 length equals 14 residues. From germline, CDR1 is SGHRS and CDR2 YFSETQ. The CDR3 region has the DNA TGCGCCAGCAGCCCAGGGACAGGGGCTGACGAGCAGTACTTC. It encodes CASSPGTGADEQYF.

The V gene is TRBV10-1, the J gene TRBJ2-5, with D perhaps TRBD2 (6 bases). In germline, CDR1 is WNHNN, CDR2 SYGVQD (reference sequence). Trimming stripped 3 bases from V and 9 bases from J, with 17 bases between. The CDR3 has 14 amino acids. CDR3 DNA: TGCGCCAGCAGTGAAGGAGCGGGTCGGAGGCCCCAGTACTTC. It translates to CASSEGAGRRPQYF.

V and J are TRBV9 and TRBJ2-2, with 10 bases matching TRBD2. The CDR3 spans 16 residues. CDR1 SGDLS and CDR2 YYNGEE come from the germline V gene. The V gene end was trimmed by 4 bases and the J gene end by 2 bases; junction bases not matched to a gene: 5. The CDR3 sequence: CASSLLAGRNTGELFF. In DNA form, the CDR3 reads TGTGCCAGCAGCCTACTAGCGGGGCGAAACACCGGGGAGCTGTTTTTT.

CDR3 nucleotide sequence: TGCAGCGTTGAAAGGAGTGGAGGGGCCAGAAAGGACGAGACCCAGTACTTC. It specifies CSVERSGGARKDETQYF. The chain employs TRBV29-1 and TRBJ2-5; a possible D gene is TRBD2 (6 bases). This CDR3 comprises 17 residues. The V end lost 2 bases, the J end lost 5 bases, and 24 bases lay between the germline ends. Germline CDR1 SQVTM, CDR2 ANQGSEA.

This chain uses TRBV7-6 with TRBJ2-6; TRBD1 is a possible D gene (6 bases). The length of the CDR3 is 16 residues. The germline CDR1 and CDR2 sequences are SGHVS and FNYEAQ. Trimming left V 5 bases short and J 4 bases short, with 15 bases between. DNA for the CDR3: TGTGCCAGCAGCGGTAAGGGACAACCCGGGGCCAACGTCCTGACTTTC. This sequence encodes CASSGKGQPGANVLTF. Using reference TRBV7-6 and TRBJ2-6 for the parts outside the CDR3, the full variable domain is GAGVSQSPRYKVTKRGQDVALRCDPISGHVSLYWYRQALGQGPEFLTYFNYEAQQDKSGLPNDRFSAERPEGSISTLTIQRTEQRDSAMYRCASSGKGQPGANVLTFGAGSRLTVL.

The chain links TRBV9 to TRBJ2-1; D uncertain. Trimming cost V 3 bases and J 10 bases, with 11 bases left between them. The CDR3 contains 12 residues. Germline V gene sequence: CDR1 SGDLS, CDR2 YYNGEE. CDR3 loop: CASSALSREQFF. CDR3 in DNA: TGTGCCAGCAGCGCATTGAGTCGAGAGCAGTTCTTC.

The V call is TRBV19, the J call TRBJ2-1, with 9 bases identical to TRBD2. This CDR3 comprises 16 residues. CDR1 and CDR2 (germline): LNHDA, SQIVND (reference sequence). V lost 3 bases and J lost 9; bases outside the gene matches: 12. CDR3 protein: CASSILTAGGPSEQFF. The CDR3 DNA sequence: TGTGCCAGTAGTATTTTGACCGCGGGGGGGCCGAGTGAGCAGTTCTTC.

V gene TRBV11-2 combines with J gene TRBJ2-7; tentative D call: TRBD2 (6 bases). Germline V gene data show CDR1 as SGHAT and CDR2 as FQNNGV. Trimming pared 3 bases from V and 3 bases from J, leaving 12 bases between. CDR3 length: 14 amino acids. The CDR3 DNA reads as TGTGCCAGCAGCTTCACTCGCGGGGACTACGAGCAGTACTTC. Protein: CASSFTRGDYEQYF.

V and J are TRBV29-1 and TRBJ1-3; 10 bases map to TRBD1. The germline V gene has CDR1 SQVTM and CDR2 ANQGSEA. This CDR3 spans 15 amino acids. J was trimmed by 0 bases and V by 7 bases; bases with no gene match: 6. The CDR3 sequence: CSEPGQGSSGNTIYF. CDR3 DNA sequence: TGCAGCGAGCCGGGACAGGGGAGCTCTGGAAACACCATATATTTT.